This T cell receptor (beta chain) appears in the sequencing data of a study of blood T cell repertoires in COVID-19 (dated by TCRdb to about 2020). Background on the whole study: Samples from collaborators originated in the United States, Italy and Spain and spanned both the acute and convalescent phases of COVID-19. Deeply sampled blood TCRbeta repertoires from subjects exposed to, actively infected with, or recovered from COVID-19 were included in the dataset. A freely available public database, intended as a resource for researchers studying the immune response to SARS-CoV-2, is where the repertoires were released. Samples came from the ongoing ImmuneRACE study (first 160 participants) plus 1,254 subjects from 6 global collaborators. The material from the prospective study consisted of cDNA or gDNA derived from T cells, B-cell-depleted T cells, or PBMCs. Where HLA class I and class II types were available, the types were taken from metadata supplied by the sample provider, not from assay-based typing. A de-identified subject ID, COVID-19 status, age in years and sex were almost always included in the sample metadata.

Regarding this clone: Its binding antigen is unknown. No base quality information exists; no much larger clone differs at one position.

The CDR3 contains 15 residues, cysteine and phenylalanine counted. The DNA shown is the 45-base CDR3, in frame from base 1. CDR1 is given as MDHEN and CDR2 as SYDVKM, both from the germline V gene. V is trimmed back by 8 bases and J by 5 bases, and the junction contains 7 bases that no gene match accounts for. TCRbeta CDR3 regions were amplified from genomic DNA by means of the immunoSEQ Assay, a bias-controlled multiplex PCR. Per the original workflow: Nucleated cell counts per sample were estimated from amplification of reference gene primers within the assay. To quantify the absolute abundance of each unique TCRbeta CDR3 rearrangement, sequence reads were collapsed and filtered. For each sample, productive Simpson clonality was calculated as the square root of Simpson's diversity index over productive rearrangements. In its TCRdb copy, this immuneACCESS table keeps in-frame sequences only and misses some clones. Where compared with another copy, unresolved V genes explain less than half of these, and the others have no known cause. D and trimming come from the DNA, and the V and J calls and clone size come from that table. For this sample there are approximately 200,000 clones; about 86% appear just once. The ten top clones hold around 3% of the sample.

Another Seattle source contributed samples from volunteer blood donors who had recovered from COVID-19. The collaborating institutions used their own protocols to collect whole blood in K2EDTA tubes. For TCRbeta analysis, collaborator samples were shipped as frozen whole blood, as isolated PBMCs, or as DNA extracted from either sample type. Findings and caveats that apply to the study as a whole: The quantity of clinical and demographic metadata differed by source and by participant and was supplied without curation.

The sample taken for sequencing was peripheral blood. Recombination connected TRBV28 to TRBJ2-3; 13 bases in the middle match TRBD2. This receptor was taken from a woman in her 30s who had recovered from COVID-19. The CDR3 sequence is CASQGLAGVVDTQYF. The bases read TGTGCCAGCCAAGGACTAGCGGGAGTGGTAGATACGCAGTATTTT.